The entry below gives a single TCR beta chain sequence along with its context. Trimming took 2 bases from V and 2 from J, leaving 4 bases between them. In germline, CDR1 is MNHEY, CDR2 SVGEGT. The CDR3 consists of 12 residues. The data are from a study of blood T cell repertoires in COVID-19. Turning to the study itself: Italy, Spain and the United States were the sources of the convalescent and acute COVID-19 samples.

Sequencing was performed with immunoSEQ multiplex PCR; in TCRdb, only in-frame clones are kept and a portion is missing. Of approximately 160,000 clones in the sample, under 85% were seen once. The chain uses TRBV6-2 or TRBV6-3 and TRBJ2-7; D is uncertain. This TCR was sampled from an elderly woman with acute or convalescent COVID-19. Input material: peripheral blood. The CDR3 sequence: CASSYLTYEQYF. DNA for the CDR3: TGTGCCAGCAGTTACCTAACCTACGAGCAGTACTTC.